A selection of T cell receptor beta chains follows, all from one sample in a study of molecular identifiers for immune sequencing clone quantification. One entry per CDR3 protein, called by TCRdb with MiXCR from the PCR reads. The sample yields some 680,000 distinct CDR3 sequences, over 25% seen once. The sequenced material came from naive CD8+ T cells from blood, with Jurkat cell RNA spiked in. The receptors were sampled from a human donor in good health. Some libraries in this study had Jurkat cell RNA spiked in. The CDR3 runs from the conserved cysteine through the conserved F or W. Fields, in order: D gene, clone size, J gene, V gene, CDR3 protein, CDR3 DNA. D genes are given only for firm matches. Clone size is shown for a subset of rows, as once, few, many or a class of expanded clone.

d_call: TRBD2
clone_size: few
j_call: TRBJ2-5
v_call: TRBV7-2
cdr3_aa: CASSLGEASGAETQYF
cdr3_nt: TGTGCCAGCAGCTTAGGGGAGGCTAGCGGGGCGGAGACCCAGTACTTC

d_call: TRBD2
clone_size: -
j_call: TRBJ2-5
v_call: TRBV27
cdr3_aa: CASSSIAGGLQETQYF
cdr3_nt: TGTGCCAGCAGTTCCATAGCGGGAGGGCTCCAAGAGACCCAGTACTTC

d_call: -
clone_size: -
j_call: TRBJ2-7
v_call: TRBV27
cdr3_aa: CASSLQGGLSSYEQYF
cdr3_nt: TGTGCCAGCAGTCTCCAAGGGGGGTTGAGCTCCTACGAGCAGTACTTC

d_call: TRBD2
clone_size: few
j_call: TRBJ2-1
v_call: TRBV10-3
cdr3_aa: CAISEPGLAGGNEQFF
cdr3_nt: TGTGCCATCAGTGAACCGGGACTAGCGGGAGGTAATGAGCAGTTCTTC

d_call: -
clone_size: many
j_call: TRBJ1-5
v_call: TRBV19
cdr3_aa: CASSMGSRGQNQPQHF
cdr3_nt: TGTGCCAGTAGTATGGGGAGCCGGGGCCAAAATCAGCCCCAGCATTTT

d_call: -
clone_size: few
j_call: TRBJ2-3
v_call: TRBV6-2/TRBV6-3
cdr3_aa: CASSYSDSTSTDTQYF
cdr3_nt: TGTGCCAGCAGTTACAGTGACTCGACTAGCACAGATACGCAGTATTTT

d_call: TRBD1
clone_size: -
j_call: TRBJ2-3
v_call: TRBV9
cdr3_aa: CASSAGDRGESRTDTQYF
cdr3_nt: TGTGCCAGCAGCGCGGGGGACAGGGGTGAATCCCGCACAGATACGCAGTATTTT

d_call: -
clone_size: once
j_call: TRBJ1-1
v_call: TRBV4-1
cdr3_aa: CASSLTTGSTEAFF
cdr3_nt: TGCGCCAGCAGCTTAACGACGGGGAGCACTGAAGCTTTCTTT

d_call: -
clone_size: -
j_call: TRBJ2-2
v_call: TRBV7-7
cdr3_aa: CASRPEHGTGELCF
cdr3_nt: TGTGCTAGCAGGCCGGAACACGGCACCGGGGAGCTGTGTTTT

d_call: -
clone_size: -
j_call: TRBJ2-7
v_call: TRBV9
cdr3_aa: CASSVGGGCSYEQYF
cdr3_nt: TGTGCCAGCAGCGTAGGGGGGGGCTGTTCCTACGAGCAGTACTTC

d_call: TRBD2
clone_size: -
j_call: TRBJ2-7
v_call: TRBV7-9
cdr3_aa: CASSERLASYEQYF
cdr3_nt: TGTGCCAGCAGCGAACGACTAGCTTCCTACGAGCAGTACTTC

d_call: -
clone_size: -
j_call: TRBJ2-7
v_call: TRBV19
cdr3_aa: CASSMGRVHEQYF
cdr3_nt: TGTGCCAGTAGTATGGGCAGGGTTCACGAGCAGTACTTC

d_call: TRBD1
clone_size: many
j_call: TRBJ1-1
v_call: TRBV29-1
cdr3_aa: CSVEGTGGQGGEAFF
cdr3_nt: TGCAGCGTTGAGGGGACAGGAGGGCAAGGGGGTGAAGCTTTCTTT

d_call: -
clone_size: -
j_call: TRBJ1-2
v_call: TRBV14
cdr3_aa: CASSLEPNYGYTF
cdr3_nt: TGTGCCAGCAGCCTTGAACCTAACTATGGCTACACCTTC

d_call: -
clone_size: few
j_call: TRBJ2-6
v_call: TRBV27
cdr3_aa: CASSPYRGGSGANVLTF
cdr3_nt: TGTGCCAGCAGTCCATACAGGGGGGGCTCTGGGGCCAACGTCCTGACTTTC

d_call: -
clone_size: -
j_call: TRBJ1-2
v_call: TRBV29-1
cdr3_aa: CSVAAGGANYGYTF
cdr3_nt: TGCAGCGTTGCGGCAGGCGGAGCTAACTATGGCTACACCTTC

d_call: TRBD2
clone_size: -
j_call: TRBJ2-3
v_call: TRBV24-1
cdr3_aa: CATSGTSGRTSTDTQYF
cdr3_nt: TGTGCCACCAGTGGGACTAGCGGGAGGACTAGCACAGATACGCAGTATTTT

d_call: -
clone_size: few
j_call: TRBJ1-1
v_call: TRBV9
cdr3_aa: CASSVGGGSTEAFF
cdr3_nt: TGTGCCAGCAGCGTAGGTGGGGGGTCCACTGAAGCTTTCTTT

d_call: TRBD1
clone_size: many
j_call: TRBJ1-1
v_call: TRBV5-1
cdr3_aa: CASSFYPGGSTEAFF
cdr3_nt: TGCGCCAGCAGCTTTTACCCAGGGGGGTCCACTGAAGCTTTCTTT

d_call: -
clone_size: -
j_call: TRBJ1-1
v_call: TRBV6-5
cdr3_aa: CASSEGGVLATFF
cdr3_nt: TGTGCCAGCAGTGAAGGTGGGGTCCTGGCAACTTTCTTT

d_call: TRBD2
clone_size: -
j_call: TRBJ2-1
v_call: TRBV3-1
cdr3_aa: CASSQGNRVSGRVYNEQFF
cdr3_nt: TGTGCCAGCAGCCAGGGGAACAGGGTTAGCGGGAGGGTCTACAATGAGCAGTTCTTC

d_call: -
clone_size: many
j_call: TRBJ2-5
v_call: TRBV6-2/TRBV6-3
cdr3_aa: CAITSGVTKETQYF
cdr3_nt: TGTGCCATCACCAGCGGAGTAACTAAAGAGACCCAGTACTTC

d_call: TRBD1
clone_size: -
j_call: TRBJ1-4
v_call: TRBV4-3
cdr3_aa: CASSQSAATGTNEKLFF
cdr3_nt: TGCGCCAGCAGCCAATCTGCTGCGACAGGGACTAATGAAAAACTGTTTTTT

d_call: -
clone_size: many
j_call: TRBJ2-7
v_call: TRBV19
cdr3_aa: CASSTYWAGYEQYF
cdr3_nt: TGTGCCAGTAGTACTTACTGGGCGGGGTACGAGCAGTACTTC

d_call: -
clone_size: many
j_call: TRBJ2-7
v_call: TRBV20-1
cdr3_aa: CSAHHHGYEQYF
cdr3_nt: TGCAGTGCTCATCACCACGGTTACGAGCAGTACTTC

d_call: -
clone_size: -
j_call: TRBJ2-7
v_call: TRBV20-1
cdr3_aa: CSARDLRENSYEQYF
cdr3_nt: TGCAGTGCTAGAGATTTGCGGGAAAACTCCTACGAGCAGTACTTC

d_call: TRBD1
clone_size: -
j_call: TRBJ1-1
v_call: TRBV2
cdr3_aa: CASSGGTVEAFF
cdr3_nt: TGTGCCAGCAGTGGGGGGACAGTAGAAGCTTTCTTT

d_call: TRBD2
clone_size: -
j_call: TRBJ2-3
v_call: TRBV20-1
cdr3_aa: CSAEVLAGVPGTQYF
cdr3_nt: TGCAGTGCTGAGGTCCTAGCGGGGGTCCCAGGTACGCAGTATTTT

d_call: TRBD2
clone_size: -
j_call: TRBJ2-7
v_call: TRBV27
cdr3_aa: CASSLAGVYNEQYF
cdr3_nt: TGTGCCAGCAGTTTAGCGGGAGTCTACAATGAGCAGTACTTC

d_call: -
clone_size: few
j_call: TRBJ1-6
v_call: TRBV10-3
cdr3_aa: CAISESEGLNSPLHF
cdr3_nt: TGTGCCATCAGTGAGTCGGAGGGGCTTAATTCACCCCTCCACTTT

d_call: -
clone_size: -
j_call: TRBJ2-2
v_call: TRBV19
cdr3_aa: CASSPAQMNTGELFF
cdr3_nt: TGTGCCAGTAGTCCGGCTCAGATGAACACCGGGGAGCTGTTTTTT

d_call: -
clone_size: many
j_call: TRBJ2-7
v_call: TRBV10-3
cdr3_aa: CAIRQDHSSYEQYF
cdr3_nt: TGTGCCATCAGGCAGGATCACTCCTCCTACGAGCAGTACTTC

d_call: TRBD2
clone_size: many
j_call: TRBJ2-5
v_call: TRBV7-9
cdr3_aa: CASSLLRAGDETQYF
cdr3_nt: TGTGCCAGCAGCCTCCTTAGGGCGGGGGATGAGACCCAGTACTTC

d_call: -
clone_size: -
j_call: TRBJ2-7
v_call: TRBV27
cdr3_aa: CASSLAGPSYAQYF
cdr3_nt: TGTGCCAGCAGTTTGGCGGGCCCTTCCTACGCGCAGTACTTC

d_call: -
clone_size: many
j_call: TRBJ2-2
v_call: TRBV29-1
cdr3_aa: CSVDEGFNTGELFF
cdr3_nt: TGCAGCGTTGACGAAGGTTTCAACACCGGGGAGCTGTTTTTT

d_call: -
clone_size: many
j_call: TRBJ2-7
v_call: TRBV9
cdr3_aa: CASSPWDGAYEQYF
cdr3_nt: TGTGCCAGCAGCCCGTGGGACGGCGCCTACGAGCAGTACTTC

d_call: TRBD1
clone_size: -
j_call: TRBJ2-2
v_call: TRBV7-9
cdr3_aa: CASRPLDREVGELFF
cdr3_nt: TGTGCCAGCAGACCGTTGGACAGGGAAGTCGGGGAGCTGTTTTTT

d_call: -
clone_size: many
j_call: TRBJ2-5
v_call: TRBV6-6
cdr3_aa: CASSPSGRKETQYF
cdr3_nt: TGTGCCAGCAGCCCCTCTGGGCGAAAAGAGACCCAGTACTTC

d_call: TRBD2
clone_size: -
j_call: TRBJ2-2
v_call: TRBV12-3/TRBV12-4
cdr3_aa: CASSLGGLANTGELFF
cdr3_nt: TGTGCCAGCAGTTTAGGGGGACTAGCGAACACCGGGGAGCTGTTTTTT

d_call: TRBD2
clone_size: -
j_call: TRBJ2-5
v_call: TRBV7-9
cdr3_aa: CASSLWGREGLETQYF
cdr3_nt: TGTGCCAGCAGCCTCTGGGGGCGGGAGGGCCTTGAGACCCAGTACTTC

d_call: -
clone_size: -
j_call: TRBJ2-7
v_call: TRBV11-2
cdr3_aa: CASSLGTTQWDEQYF
cdr3_nt: TGTGCCAGCAGCTTAGGCACTACCCAATGGGACGAGCAGTACTTC

d_call: -
clone_size: -
j_call: TRBJ2-5
v_call: TRBV7-2
cdr3_aa: CASSMDGAEGETQYF
cdr3_nt: TGTGCCAGCAGCATGGACGGGGCAGAAGGAGAGACCCAGTACTTC

d_call: -
clone_size: -
j_call: TRBJ2-5
v_call: TRBV20-1
cdr3_aa: CSASLQLRWETQYF
cdr3_nt: TGCAGTGCTAGCCTACAGTTACGGTGGGAGACCCAGTACTTC

d_call: TRBD1
clone_size: many
j_call: TRBJ2-7
v_call: TRBV29-1
cdr3_aa: CSIRDRPYEQYF
cdr3_nt: TGCAGCATCCGGGACAGACCCTACGAGCAGTACTTC

d_call: -
clone_size: -
j_call: TRBJ1-5
v_call: TRBV4-3
cdr3_aa: CASNQDPAGTNQPQHF
cdr3_nt: TGCGCCAGCAACCAAGATCCGGCAGGGACAAATCAGCCCCAGCATTTT

d_call: TRBD1
clone_size: -
j_call: TRBJ1-5
v_call: TRBV19
cdr3_aa: CASSIVGGQPQQF
cdr3_nt: TGTGCCAGTAGTATAGTTGGGGGACAGCCCCAGCAATTT

d_call: -
clone_size: few
j_call: TRBJ2-7
v_call: TRBV28
cdr3_aa: CASSSRSIGTFYEQYF
cdr3_nt: TGTGCCAGCAGTTCTCGGTCGATCGGGACTTTCTACGAGCAGTACTTC

d_call: TRBD2
clone_size: -
j_call: TRBJ2-3
v_call: TRBV6-2/TRBV6-3
cdr3_aa: CASSLGGSWDTQYF
cdr3_nt: TGTGCCAGCAGTTTGGGCGGGAGTTGGGATACGCAGTATTTT

d_call: -
clone_size: -
j_call: TRBJ1-2
v_call: TRBV19
cdr3_aa: CASSTDRSYNGYTF
cdr3_nt: TGTGCCAGTAGTACAGATCGATCGTATAATGGCTACACCTTC

d_call: -
clone_size: few
j_call: TRBJ2-1
v_call: TRBV9
cdr3_aa: CASSAPTENEQFF
cdr3_nt: TGTGCCAGCAGCGCCCCGACCGAAAATGAGCAGTTCTTC

d_call: -
clone_size: -
j_call: TRBJ2-1
v_call: TRBV2
cdr3_aa: CASGDTLGVHEQFF
cdr3_nt: TGTGCCAGCGGGGACACCCTTGGGGTCCATGAGCAGTTCTTC

d_call: -
clone_size: -
j_call: TRBJ2-4
v_call: TRBV7-9
cdr3_aa: CASSATGNWAKNIQYF
cdr3_nt: TGTGCCAGCAGCGCAACAGGGAATTGGGCCAAAAACATTCAGTACTTC

d_call: TRBD1
clone_size: -
j_call: TRBJ2-1
v_call: TRBV20-1
cdr3_aa: CSAGPTGDFYNEQFF
cdr3_nt: TGCAGTGCTGGCCCCACAGGGGATTTCTACAATGAGCAGTTCTTC

d_call: -
clone_size: -
j_call: TRBJ1-3
v_call: TRBV20-1
cdr3_aa: CSALDSGNTIYF
cdr3_nt: TGCAGTGCTTTAGACTCTGGAAACACCATATATTTT

d_call: TRBD1
clone_size: -
j_call: TRBJ2-7
v_call: TRBV4-1
cdr3_aa: CASSQAQGAGYEQYF
cdr3_nt: TGCGCCAGCAGCCAGGCACAGGGGGCTGGGTACGAGCAGTACTTC

d_call: -
clone_size: many
j_call: TRBJ1-1
v_call: TRBV11-2
cdr3_aa: CASSLPALGQATPEAFF
cdr3_nt: TGTGCCAGCAGCTTACCCGCTTTGGGGCAGGCTACTCCTGAAGCTTTCTTT

d_call: -
clone_size: -
j_call: TRBJ1-1
v_call: TRBV11-2
cdr3_aa: CASSSSRLTNTEAFF
cdr3_nt: TGTGCCAGCAGCTCTTCCCGCCTCACGAACACTGAAGCTTTCTTT

d_call: -
clone_size: -
j_call: TRBJ2-2
v_call: TRBV6-2/TRBV6-3
cdr3_aa: CASSFASTLTMPGALFF
cdr3_nt: TGTGCCAGCAGCTTCGCCAGTACTCTAACCATGCCCGGGGCGCTGTTTTTT

d_call: -
clone_size: -
j_call: TRBJ2-7
v_call: TRBV20-1
cdr3_aa: CSAKDTYEQYF
cdr3_nt: TGCAGTGCCAAGGACACCTACGAGCAGTACTTC

d_call: -
clone_size: -
j_call: TRBJ1-1
v_call: TRBV2
cdr3_aa: CASKDTGGPEAFF
cdr3_nt: TGTGCCAGCAAAGATACAGGAGGGCCTGAAGCTTTCTTT